This T cell receptor (delta chain) comes out of a study of delta chains in infants with herpesvirus infections. General study findings and limits: Later infection age appeared linked to lower public-clonotype frequency among Vdelta1 cells. The public clonotype appeared only at the first post-infection time point.

Germline lookup yields CDR1 TSWWSYY and CDR2 QGS. Trimming pared 2 bases from V and 0 bases from J, leaving 34 bases between. The CDR3 contains 23 residues. PBMC RNA was reverse transcribed using gamma-chain- and delta-chain-specific primers. TCRdb re-analyzed the RT-PCR reads via CATT. The sample carries about 960 delta-chain clones, about 8.2% recorded once. Judged by abundance, this clone is medium-sized. Its antigen is undetermined. The sequencing here drew on peripheral blood, taken at time point 2 of longitudinal follow-up. The chain is built from TRDV1 and TRDJ1; tentatively, D is TRDD3 (6 bases). This sequence originates from a human donor who was a Ugandan infant, either HIV-exposed or HIV-unexposed (not recorded which). DNA of the CDR3: TGTGCTCTTGGGGAAACAGTTTCCCCCGCCGGGGGGGACCTTATCCCGTACACCGATAAACTCATCTTT. Its translation: CALGETVSPAGGDLIPYTDKLIF.